This entry lists 27 T cell receptor beta chains sequenced from one sample in a study of OX40 agonist ivuxolimab in advanced cancers. Sequenced by immunoSEQ multiplex PCR; TCRdb stores in-frame clones only, minus some. The sample holds some 70,000 clones, around 82% seen once. The sample was CD4+ or CD8+ T cells sorted from blood, taken in a trial of the OX40 agonist ivuxolimab. These receptors originate from an adult with an advanced solid tumor such as melanoma, head and neck, liver or kidney cancer.

This clone was observed once. The chain joins TRBV5-1 to TRBJ2-7; D uncertain. The CDR3 spans 15 residues. V lost 0 bases and J 2 bases, leaving 12 bases between the germline ends. Germline assignment: CDR1 SGHRS and CDR2 YFSETQ. This CDR3 reads CASSLDAGYPYEQYF. The CDR3 DNA sequence: TGCGCCAGCAGCTTGGATGCCGGGTATCCCTACGAGCAGTACTTC.

The chain couples TRBV7-9 to TRBJ2-2; 11 bases match TRBD2. This CDR3 has 14 amino acids. V shed 8 bases and J 6 bases; nucleotides not matched to a gene: 5. Germline CDR1 reads SEHNR; CDR2 reads FQNEAQ (reference sequence). CDR3 DNA sequence: TGTGCCAGCGTCACTAGCGGGGGTCCCGGGGAGCTGTTTTTT. Its translation is CASVTSGGPGELFF. The full variable domain, in which reference TRBV7-9 and TRBJ2-2 provide the parts outside the CDR3, is DTGVSQNPRHKITKRGQNVTFRCDPISEHNRLYWYRQTLGQGPEFLTYFQNEAQLEKSRLLSDRFSAERPKGSFSTLEIQRTEQGDSAMYLCASVTSGGPGELFFGEGSRLTVL.

This sequence joins TRBV18 and TRBJ2-4, with 9 bases lining up with TRBD2. CDR3 length: 14 residues. Looked up from germline, CDR1 is KGHSH and CDR2 is LQKENI. The J segment lost 7 bases and the V segment lost 0 bases, leaving 1 base of the junction unmatched. The CDR3 here is CASSPPGLANIQYF. CDR3 bases: TGTGCCAGCTCACCACCGGGACTAGCTAACATTCAGTACTTC.

This clone was seen a single time. The rearrangement uses TRBV7-2 and TRBJ1-4; 7 bases match TRBD1. Per germline, CDR1 SGHTA and CDR2 FQGNSA. V dropped 5 bases and J dropped 5; count of bases not matched to a gene: 5. This CDR3 is 14 amino acids long. CDR3 in amino acids: CASSGQVGNEKLFF. Here the CDR3 DNA reads TGTGCCAGCAGCGGACAGGTCGGAAATGAAAAACTGTTTTTT.

The V call is TRBV19, the J call TRBJ1-5, with D tentatively TRBD1 (5 bases). V was clipped by 5 bases and J by 3 bases, with 17 bases between them. The CDR3 runs to 16 residues. Germline V gene sequence: CDR1 LNHDA, CDR2 SQIVND (reference sequence). Here the CDR3 reads CASSARGLRVNQPQHF. CDR3 coding DNA: TGTGCCAGTAGTGCAAGGGGACTACGGGTCAATCAGCCCCAGCATTTT.

The chain links TRBV29-1 to TRBJ2-5, with D perhaps matching TRBD2 (6 bases). Trimming took 0 bases from V and 4 from J, leaving 9 bases between them. Germline CDR1 SQVTM, CDR2 ANQGSEA. The CDR3 has 13 residues. Here the CDR3 reads CSVEERGGETQYF. In DNA, the CDR3 is TGCAGCGTTGAAGAACGGGGAGGAGAGACCCAGTACTTC.

The genes are TRBV4-1 and TRBJ1-5; 8 bases fit TRBD1. V lost 4 bases, J lost 7 bases, and 9 bases stayed unmatched. The length of the CDR3 is 15 residues. The germline V gene has CDR1 MGHRA and CDR2 YSYEKL. The CDR3 DNA reads TGCGCCAGCAGCCGCGGACAGGGAGTTGGACAGCCCCAGCATTTT. This translates into CASSRGQGVGQPQHF.

The chain is built from TRBV28 and TRBJ2-7; the D is unclear. V was shortened by 0 bases and J by 4 bases, with 13 bases between the two germline ends. This CDR3 has 15 residues. From germline, CDR1 is MDHEN and CDR2 SYDVKM. The DNA for the CDR3 is TGTGCCAGCAGTTTATGGGACCAAACCCCTTACGAGCAGTACTTC. This translates into CASSLWDQTPYEQYF.

This clone was detected only a few times. This sequence joins TRBV6-5 and TRBJ2-2; 8 bases align to TRBD1. There are 14 residues in the CDR3. Germline V gene data show CDR1 as MNHEY and CDR2 as SVGAGI. The J segment lost 5 bases and the V segment lost 7 bases, leaving 6 bases of the junction unmatched. CDR3 sequence reads: CASMKDRVTGELFF. The DNA for the CDR3 is TGTGCCAGCATGAAGGACAGGGTAACCGGGGAGCTGTTTTTT.

J is TRBJ2-2 and V is TRBV10-2; D call uncertain. V lost 6 bases, J lost 1 base, and 15 bases lay in between. CDR1 is WSHSY and CDR2 is SAAADI in the germline V gene. The CDR3 is made up of 16 amino acids. The CDR3 loop is CASSLTRRGNTGELFF. In DNA, the CDR3 is TGCGCCAGCAGCCTTACGCGTCGCGGGAACACCGGGGAGCTGTTTTTT.

CDR3 in DNA: TGTGCCAGCGGGGACAGCCTATTCGGAAACACCATATATTTT. The encoded protein is CASGDSLFGNTIYF. The chain links TRBV28 to TRBJ1-3; 7 nucleotides line up with TRBD1. Germline V CDR1 and CDR2: MDHEN, SYDVKM. Losses at the gene ends were 8 bases for V and 4 bases for J; bases not matched to a gene: 8. This CDR3 comprises 14 residues.

The V gene is TRBV5-4, the J gene TRBJ2-5, with D uncertain. The CDR3 contains 14 residues. Germline loops: CDR1 SGHNT, CDR2 YYREEE (reference sequence). V was shortened by 5 bases and J by 2 bases, with 13 bases between the two germline ends. CDR3 sequence: CASSYPDGQETQYF. Written as DNA, the CDR3 is TGTGCCAGCAGTTACCCGGACGGGCAAGAGACCCAGTACTTC.

The chain employs TRBV2 and TRBJ2-5; 8 bases line up with TRBD1. The CDR3 length is 14 residues. Germline CDR1 and CDR2: SNHLY and FYNNEI. V gave up 4 bases and J gave up 7 bases; unmatched junction bases: 8. The CDR3 region has the DNA TGTGCCAGCAGTGGGGACAGGATGGGAGGGACCCAGTACTTC. Translation gives CASSGDRMGGTQYF.

The chain carries TRBV19 and TRBJ2-3, with 12 bases matching TRBD2. This CDR3 is built from 16 residues. V dropped 1 base and J dropped 7; count of bases not matched to a gene: 6. CDR1 and CDR2 from the germline V gene are LNHDA and SQIVND (reference sequence). This CDR3 is CASSIGLAGVGNTQYF. The CDR3 DNA follows: TGTGCCAGTAGTATAGGACTAGCGGGGGTCGGCAATACGCAGTATTTT.

The chain has TRBV7-2 and TRBJ2-3, with a possible D match to TRBD1 (6 bases). CDR3 length equals 13 residues. V lost 5 bases to trimming and J lost 8 bases, with 14 bases between them. The germline V gene encodes CDR1 SGHTA and CDR2 FQGNSA. The CDR3 region has the DNA TGTGCCAGCAGCGCCCAAACAGGGTTTACGCAGTATTTT. This encodes CASSAQTGFTQYF.

The chain uses TRBV5-1 and TRBJ2-1; D is perhaps TRBD2 (5 bases). Looked up from germline, CDR1 is SGHRS and CDR2 is YFSETQ. The CDR3 runs to 15 residues. With 0 bases removed from V and 7 bases from J, the gap between germline ends came to 14 bases. This CDR3 reads CASSLARGGVNEQFF. The CDR3 nucleotides are TGCGCCAGCAGCTTGGCTCGGGGTGGGGTGAATGAGCAGTTCTTC.

The chain is built from TRBV6-1 and TRBJ1-5; D is possibly TRBD1 (5 bases). V shed 0 bases and J shed 2 bases, with 14 bases lying between them. Per germline, CDR1 MNHNS and CDR2 SASEGT. The CDR3 has 17 residues. Here the CDR3 reads CASSEALWDQRNQPQHF. CDR3 in DNA: TGTGCCAGCAGTGAAGCGCTCTGGGACCAGCGCAATCAGCCCCAGCATTTT.

V is TRBV29-1 and J is TRBJ1-1; unclear D gene. This CDR3 spans 11 amino acids. V was pared by 5 bases and J by 2 bases, with 6 bases between. CDR1 is SQVTM, CDR2 ANQGSEA, per germline. DNA for the CDR3: TGCAGCGTTCGGGAAAACACTGAAGCTTTCTTT. The encoded protein is CSVRENTEAFF.

This chain links TRBV12-5 with TRBJ1-2; TRBD1 agrees at 9 bases. Germline V gene sequence: CDR1 LGHNT, CDR2 FRNRAP. V dropped 2 bases and J dropped 5; count of bases not matched to a gene: 12. The CDR3 loop spans 17 amino acids. CDR3 DNA: TGTGCTAGTGGTTTGCCCCACCGGGACAGGGCATGGTATGGCTACACCTTC. Residues: CASGLPHRDRAWYGYTF.

The J gene is TRBJ2-5, the V gene TRBV6-5, with 10 nucleotides matching TRBD2. V lost 6 bases and J lost 0; bases outside the gene matches: 4. The germline V gene has CDR1 MNHEY and CDR2 SVGAGI. There are 15 residues in the CDR3. The CDR3 loop reads CASRRLAGDQETQYF. The CDR3 coding sequence is TGTGCCAGCAGGAGGCTAGCGGGGGACCAAGAGACCCAGTACTTC.

The genes are TRBV7-2 and TRBJ1-3; D is unclear. Germline V lookup: CDR1 SGHTA, CDR2 FQGNSA. CDR3 length: 13 residues. The V end lost 2 bases, the J end lost 6 bases, and 8 bases lay between the germline ends. The CDR3 reads CASSLYYENTIYF. CDR3 DNA sequence: TGTGCCAGCAGCTTATATTATGAAAACACCATATATTTT.

This chain connects TRBV29-1 to TRBJ2-1; D gene uncertain. Germline V gives CDR1 SQVTM, CDR2 ANQGSEA. This CDR3 contains 10 residues. The V and J ends lost 2 bases and 12 bases respectively, with 8 bases between them. CDR3 sequence reads: CSVEMRWQFF. The DNA for the CDR3 is TGCAGCGTTGAAATGCGCTGGCAGTTCTTC.

This clone was found once. The gene calls are TRBV7-8 and TRBJ2-4; either TRBD1 or TRBD2 may fit D (6 bases each). Germline CDR1 is SGHVS and CDR2 is FQNEAQ. V was cut by 1 base and J by 4 bases, with 20 bases left in between. The CDR3 loop spans 18 amino acids. Here the CDR3 reads CASSLGVGGQGLKNIQYF. The CDR3 nucleotides read TGTGCCAGCAGCTTAGGTGTCGGGGGCCAGGGATTGAAAAACATTCAGTACTTC.

In DNA, the CDR3 is TGTGCCAGCAGCTTAGGGCAGGGACTTAATTCACCCCTCCACTTT. Amino acids: CASSLGQGLNSPLHF. The J gene is TRBJ1-6, the V gene TRBV13; perhaps TRBD1 as D (5 bases). V was clipped by 0 bases and J by 6 bases, with 9 bases between them. The CDR3 spans 15 residues. Germline CDR1 PRHDT, CDR2 FYEKMQ (reference sequence).

The chain combines TRBV9 with TRBJ2-2, with 9 positions matching TRBD1. Unmatched junction bases numbered 11, after V lost 7 bases and J lost 7 bases. Germline CDR1 and CDR2: SGDLS and YYNGEE. This CDR3 has 15 amino acids. The CDR3 DNA reads as TGTGCCAGCCGACGGATGGGACAGGGCGGCGGGGAGCTGTTTTTT. Translating gives CASRRMGQGGGELFF.

The chain is built from TRBV7-2 and TRBJ1-1; D not certain. CDR1 and CDR2 from the germline V gene are SGHTA and FQGNSA. CDR3 length equals 15 residues. The V end was cut by 5 bases, the J end by 1 base, with 14 bases between. This CDR3 is CASSNGRRQNTEAFF. The CDR3 coding sequence is TGTGCCAGCAGCAACGGACGGCGGCAGAACACTGAAGCTTTCTTT.

This clone was counted a single time. The V and J genes are TRBV6-5 and TRBJ2-7, with 7 bases lining up with TRBD1. This CDR3 has 12 residues. V shed 6 bases and J 7 bases; nucleotides not matched to a gene: 6. Germline CDR1 is MNHEY and CDR2 is SVGAGI. The CDR3 DNA sequence: TGTGCCAGCAGCCATAGACAGGGAGAGCAGTACTTC. Translation gives CASSHRQGEQYF.